The TCR beta chain described here comes from a study of human T cells and chemical hapten exposure. Study results and limitations: Significantly more large CDR3 similarity clusters were formed by expanded TCRs than by controls.

This clonotype has at least ten counts. What it binds is unknown. Methods used by the authors: Samples ranged from roughly 23,224 to 690,600 TCRs, with a median of approximately 90,000. TCRdb passed the RACE reads through MiXCR, listing each CDR3 protein once. It is TCRdb's table, rather than the study itself, that gives the V and J calls and clone size. The sample comprises approximately 89,000 distinct CDR3 sequences, about 6.3% of which are singletons, and 1.3% rests with the top ten. This CDR3 comprises 14 residues. In germline, CDR1 is WSHSY, CDR2 SAAADI. After removal of 6 bases from V and 4 bases from J, the junction contained 5 bases not matched to a gene. The time point here: patch test 2, 6 weeks after DPC sensitization. Treatment here: therapeutic diphenylcyclopropenone sensitization with weekly scalp DPC.

The sample here was whole blood, taken in connection with sensitization to the hapten diphenylcyclopropenone (DPC). The rearrangement joins TRBV10-2 to TRBJ2-3; TRBD2 agrees at 9 bases. This TCR came from a woman aged 25 to 39 with alopecia areata. Some clones in this sample may be carry-over from other donors' samples. This CDR3 is CASSLAGNPDTQYF. The CDR3 DNA sequence: TGCGCCAGCAGCCTAGCGGGGAACCCAGATACGCAGTATTTT.